These T cell receptor beta chains were read from a single sample in a study of cytomegalovirus exposure and HLA in healthy donors. Some clones are missing from TCRdb's copy, which holds only in-frame ones; the method was immunoSEQ multiplex PCR. The sample carries more than 150,000 clones, more than 65% recorded once. Sequencing used PBMCs. The source is a girl aged 10 to 17 in good health and CMV-seropositive. Both conserved end residues are part of each CDR3. Each record gives: D gene, CDR3 length, V gene, J gene, clone size, CDR3 protein, CDR3 DNA. A D gene is named only where the DNA matches it firmly. Size tells how often a clone was seen (once, few, many) or the class of an expanded clone, and some rows leave it out.

d_gene: TRBD2; len: 15; v_gene: TRBV5-1; j_gene: TRBJ2-3; abundance: -; CDR3aa: CASRLGLADTDTQYF; CDR3nt: TGCGCCAGCAGATTGGGACTAGCGGACACAGATACGCAGTATTTT
d_gene: -; len: 15; v_gene: TRBV5-1; j_gene: TRBJ1-4; abundance: -; CDR3aa: CASSLWGGESEKLFF; CDR3nt: TGCGCCAGCAGCTTGTGGGGGGGCGAGAGTGAAAAACTGTTTTTT
d_gene: TRBD1; len: 12; v_gene: TRBV6-5; j_gene: TRBJ2-2; abundance: -; CDR3aa: CARQGCSGELFF; CDR3nt: TGTGCCAGACAGGGGTGCTCCGGGGAGCTGTTTTTT
d_gene: -; len: 12; v_gene: TRBV6-1; j_gene: TRBJ1-1; abundance: -; CDR3aa: CASEQGNTEAFF; CDR3nt: TGTGCCAGCGAGCAGGGGAACACTGAAGCTTTCTTT
d_gene: TRBD1; len: 16; v_gene: TRBV19; j_gene: TRBJ1-1; abundance: -; CDR3aa: CASSILPGQGVTEAFF; CDR3nt: TGTGCCAGTAGTATACTGCCAGGACAGGGCGTCACTGAAGCTTTCTTT
d_gene: -; len: 14; v_gene: TRBV10-3; j_gene: TRBJ1-5; abundance: once; CDR3aa: CAISEGHLNQPQHF; CDR3nt: TGTGCCATCAGTGAGGGACACCTCAATCAGCCCCAGCATTTT
d_gene: TRBD2; len: 17; v_gene: TRBV10-3; j_gene: TRBJ2-3; abundance: -; CDR3aa: CASSRIAGGDGTDTQYF; CDR3nt: TGTGCCTCCAGTCGAATAGCGGGGGGGGATGGCACAGATACGCAGTATTTT
d_gene: TRBD2; len: 14; v_gene: TRBV7-2; j_gene: TRBJ2-5; abundance: -; CDR3aa: CASSSRLARETQYF; CDR3nt: TGTGCCAGCAGCTCCAGACTAGCGAGAGAGACCCAGTACTTC
d_gene: TRBD1; len: 14; v_gene: TRBV25-1; j_gene: TRBJ1-5; abundance: -; CDR3aa: CASSETGFNQPQHF; CDR3nt: TGTGCCAGCAGTGAGACAGGGTTCAATCAGCCCCAGCATTTT
d_gene: -; len: 18; v_gene: TRBV5-4; j_gene: TRBJ2-6; abundance: -; CDR3aa: CASSFSPQSPSGANVLTF; CDR3nt: TGTGCCAGCAGCTTTAGCCCCCAATCCCCCTCTGGGGCCAACGTCCTGACTTTC
d_gene: -; len: 16; v_gene: TRBV7-2; j_gene: TRBJ2-5; abundance: few; CDR3aa: CASSLWAGTAQETQYF; CDR3nt: TGTGCCAGCAGCTTATGGGCGGGGACGGCCCAAGAGACCCAGTACTTC
d_gene: TRBD2; len: 15; v_gene: TRBV4-2; j_gene: TRBJ2-3; abundance: -; CDR3aa: CASSLLAGGPDTQYF; CDR3nt: TGTGCCAGCAGCTTACTAGCGGGGGGGCCAGATACGCAGTATTTT
d_gene: -; len: 13; v_gene: TRBV27; j_gene: TRBJ2-7; abundance: few; CDR3aa: CASSLGNYYEQYF; CDR3nt: TGTGCCAGCAGTTTAGGCAACTACTACGAGCAGTACTTC
d_gene: TRBD2; len: 16; v_gene: TRBV2; j_gene: TRBJ2-5; abundance: -; CDR3aa: CASSQWTSGEKETQYF; CDR3nt: TGTGCCAGCAGCCAGTGGACTAGCGGAGAGAAAGAGACCCAGTACTTC
d_gene: TRBD2; len: 16; v_gene: TRBV10-2; j_gene: TRBJ2-3; abundance: -; CDR3aa: CASSEGRGGKPDTQYF; CDR3nt: TGCGCCAGCAGTGAGGGGCGGGGGGGTAAGCCAGATACGCAGTATTTT
d_gene: TRBD2; len: 18; v_gene: TRBV5-1; j_gene: TRBJ2-5; abundance: once; CDR3aa: CASSPPGGSGTYQETQYF; CDR3nt: TGCGCCAGCAGCCCTCCTGGAGGTAGCGGGACGTACCAAGAGACCCAGTACTTC
d_gene: -; len: 14; v_gene: TRBV4-3; j_gene: TRBJ2-7; abundance: -; CDR3aa: CASSQDGEVAEQYF; CDR3nt: TGCGCCAGCAGCCAAGACGGGGAGGTCGCTGAGCAGTACTTC
d_gene: -; len: 13; v_gene: TRBV19; j_gene: TRBJ2-2; abundance: -; CDR3aa: CATVDYPTGELFF; CDR3nt: TGTGCCACCGTGGACTACCCAACCGGGGAGCTGTTTTTT
d_gene: -; len: 13; v_gene: TRBV7-7; j_gene: TRBJ2-5; abundance: -; CDR3aa: CASSSGGPETQYF; CDR3nt: TGTGCCAGCAGCTCGGGGGGCCCGGAGACCCAGTACTTC
d_gene: TRBD1; len: 13; v_gene: TRBV6-5; j_gene: TRBJ2-7; abundance: -; CDR3aa: CASRRTGGYEQYF; CDR3nt: TGTGCCAGCAGGAGGACAGGGGGTTACGAGCAGTACTTC
d_gene: -; len: 15; v_gene: TRBV2; j_gene: TRBJ2-1; abundance: -; CDR3aa: CASSTGLSSYNEQFF; CDR3nt: TGTGCCAGCAGTACGGGACTTAGCTCCTACAATGAGCAGTTCTTC
d_gene: TRBD2; len: 14; v_gene: TRBV7-8; j_gene: TRBJ2-7; abundance: -; CDR3aa: CASSWGGRSYEQYF; CDR3nt: TGTGCCAGCAGCTGGGGGGGGAGAAGCTACGAGCAGTACTTC
d_gene: -; len: 14; v_gene: TRBV27; j_gene: TRBJ1-1; abundance: -; CDR3aa: CASSSGVMNTEAFF; CDR3nt: TGTGCCAGCAGTTCAGGTGTCATGAACACTGAAGCTTTCTTT
d_gene: TRBD1; len: 16; v_gene: TRBV5-5; j_gene: TRBJ1-4; abundance: -; CDR3aa: CASSLALGQLNEKLFF; CDR3nt: TGTGCCAGCAGCTTGGCCCTGGGACAGCTTAATGAAAAACTGTTTTTT
d_gene: -; len: 12; v_gene: TRBV12-5; j_gene: TRBJ2-5; abundance: -; CDR3aa: CASGLVEETQYF; CDR3nt: TGTGCTAGTGGTTTGGTAGAGGAGACCCAGTACTTC
d_gene: TRBD1; len: 15; v_gene: TRBV11-3; j_gene: TRBJ2-1; abundance: -; CDR3aa: CASSFPGQANNEQFF; CDR3nt: TGTGCCAGCAGCTTCCCGGGACAGGCAAACAATGAGCAGTTCTTC
d_gene: -; len: 16; v_gene: TRBV27; j_gene: TRBJ1-5; abundance: -; CDR3aa: CASSPERQAVNQPQHF; CDR3nt: TGTGCCAGCAGTCCCGAACGACAGGCCGTGAATCAGCCCCAGCATTTT
d_gene: -; len: 15; v_gene: TRBV2; j_gene: TRBJ1-5; abundance: -; CDR3aa: CASSTQGITGQPQHF; CDR3nt: TGTGCCAGCAGTACCCAGGGGATTACGGGTCAGCCCCAGCATTTT
d_gene: -; len: 15; v_gene: TRBV6-1; j_gene: TRBJ2-2; abundance: -; CDR3aa: CASSVVSTNTGELFF; CDR3nt: TGTGCCAGCAGTGTAGTGTCCACGAACACCGGGGAGCTGTTTTTT
d_gene: -; len: 14; v_gene: TRBV4-3; j_gene: TRBJ1-1; abundance: few; CDR3aa: CASSRGDMNTEAFF; CDR3nt: TGCGCCAGCAGCAGGGGCGACATGAACACTGAAGCTTTCTTT
d_gene: -; len: 14; v_gene: TRBV15; j_gene: TRBJ1-2; abundance: -; CDR3aa: CATSHPPGGLGYTF; CDR3nt: TGTGCCACCAGCCACCCTCCGGGGGGTTTAGGCTACACCTTC
d_gene: TRBD1; len: 17; v_gene: TRBV11-2; j_gene: TRBJ2-7; abundance: -; CDR3aa: CASSPTKLVGQAYEQYF; CDR3nt: TGTGCCAGCAGCCCTACTAAGCTCGTTGGACAGGCCTACGAGCAGTACTTC
d_gene: -; len: 12; v_gene: TRBV7-2; j_gene: TRBJ2-7; abundance: few; CDR3aa: CASSPPAVEQYF; CDR3nt: TGTGCCAGCAGCCCCCCCGCGGTAGAGCAGTACTTC
d_gene: TRBD1; len: 15; v_gene: TRBV28; j_gene: TRBJ2-3; abundance: -; CDR3aa: CASERGTGYTDTQYF; CDR3nt: TGTGCCAGCGAAAGAGGGACAGGGTACACCGATACGCAGTATTTT
d_gene: -; len: 18; v_gene: TRBV4-3; j_gene: TRBJ2-7; abundance: -; CDR3aa: CASSQDRSGAPSGYEQYF; CDR3nt: TGCGCCAGCAGCCAAGATCGGTCAGGGGCCCCCTCAGGCTACGAGCAGTACTTC
d_gene: TRBD2; len: 15; v_gene: TRBV15; j_gene: TRBJ2-1; abundance: -; CDR3aa: CATGVSGGHYNEQFF; CDR3nt: TGTGCCACCGGGGTTAGCGGGGGGCACTACAATGAGCAGTTCTTC
d_gene: -; len: 14; v_gene: TRBV10-2; j_gene: TRBJ1-5; abundance: -; CDR3aa: CASSDLPSNQPQHF; CDR3nt: TGCGCCAGCAGTGATCTTCCTAGCAATCAGCCCCAGCATTTT
d_gene: -; len: 14; v_gene: TRBV6-5; j_gene: TRBJ1-5; abundance: -; CDR3aa: CASNPGGLNQPQHF; CDR3nt: TGTGCCAGCAACCCGGGGGGCCTCAATCAGCCCCAGCATTTT
d_gene: -; len: 13; v_gene: TRBV10-3; j_gene: TRBJ2-5; abundance: -; CDR3aa: CAISVGGGETQYF; CDR3nt: TGTGCCATCAGTGTTGGGGGCGGGGAGACCCAGTACTTC
d_gene: TRBD1; len: 16; v_gene: TRBV29-1; j_gene: TRBJ2-2; abundance: few; CDR3aa: CSVEGVRTGSTGELFF; CDR3nt: TGCAGCGTCGAGGGGGTACGGACAGGGTCCACCGGGGAGCTGTTTTTT